The 12 T cell receptor beta chains given below trace back to one sample, sequenced in a study of blood T cell repertoires in COVID-19. Clones were read by immunoSEQ multiplex PCR, and TCRdb kept only the in-frame ones, dropping some. The sample contains 100,000 to 150,000 clones, 85% of which appear only once. Sequencing input: peripheral blood. These receptors were collected from a man of 80 years or more with active or convalescent COVID-19.

The genes are TRBV24-1 and TRBJ2-2; TRBD2 matches 12 bases. Germline assignment: CDR1 KGHDR and CDR2 SFDVKD. With 4 bases clipped from V and 5 bases from J, the junction kept 10 bases outside the gene matches. This CDR3 comprises 18 residues. The CDR3 DNA is TGTGCCACCAGTGAGGCTAGCGGGAGGGCCCGGGGAACCGGGGAGCTGTTTTTT. Amino acid sequence: CATSEASGRARGTGELFF.

The chain couples TRBV19 to TRBJ2-7; TRBD2 agrees at 10 bases. After removal of 6 bases from V and 4 bases from J, the junction contained 12 bases not matched to a gene. Germline CDR1 is LNHDA and CDR2 is SQIVND (reference sequence). The CDR3 is 16 amino acids. The chain's CDR3 is CASSELSGRGTYEQYF. The CDR3 region has the DNA TGTGCCAGTAGCGAACTGAGCGGGAGGGGCACTTACGAGCAGTACTTC.

The chain's CDR3 is CASSLGHNSGANVLTF. CDR3 nucleotide sequence: TGCGCCAGCAGCCTAGGACACAACTCTGGGGCCAACGTCCTGACTTTC. The chain combines TRBV4-3 with TRBJ2-6, with D possibly being TRBD1 (5 bases). There are 16 residues in the CDR3. With 4 bases removed from V and 0 bases from J, the gap between germline ends came to 10 bases. Germline V CDR1 and CDR2: LGHNA, YSLEER.

Only a few counts were recorded for this clone. The genes are TRBV6-5 and TRBJ1-2, with TRBD1 matching 9 bases. CDR3 size: 12 residues. Germline V CDR1 and CDR2: MNHEY, SVGAGI. V shed 7 bases, J shed 8 bases, and the junction held 5 bases outside the gene matches. The CDR3 reads CASNRQGEGYTF. Here the CDR3 DNA reads TGTGCCAGCAACCGACAGGGGGAAGGCTACACCTTC.

This chain joins TRBV24-1 and TRBJ1-1; perhaps TRBD1 as D (5 bases). Germline values: CDR1 KGHDR, CDR2 SFDVKD. The CDR3 runs to 16 residues. V dropped 8 bases and J dropped 0 bases, with 18 bases sitting between them. The CDR3 DNA sequence: TGTGCCACCAACGACGGGGGGAGGTGGATGAACACTGAAGCTTTCTTT. Translated: CATNDGGRWMNTEAFF.

This clone was counted a few times. Other DNA sequences within the sample encode an identical CDR3. V and J are TRBV9 and TRBJ2-3; the match to TRBD2 covers 8 bases. Germline V lookup: CDR1 SGDLS, CDR2 YYNGEE. V dropped 3 bases and J dropped 4; count of bases not matched to a gene: 4. CDR3 size: 14 residues. CDR3 sequence (DNA): TGTGCCAGCAGCGCCGGGGGGGGGCCAGATACGCAGTATTTT. Its protein is CASSAGGGPDTQYF.

This clone was detected once. The rearrangement joins TRBV19 to TRBJ2-2, with 9 nucleotides matching TRBD1. The CDR3 runs to 17 residues. V shed 3 bases and J 7 bases; nucleotides not matched to a gene: 12. The germline CDR1 and CDR2 sequences are LNHDA and SQIVND (reference sequence). CDR3 protein: CASSMDGWGQGIGELFF. The DNA for the CDR3 is TGTGCCAGTAGTATGGATGGGTGGGGACAGGGAATCGGGGAGCTGTTTTTT. Filled out from reference TRBV19 and TRBJ2-2, the complete variable domain reads DGGITQSPKYLFRKEGQNVTLSCEQNLNHDAMYWYRQDPGQGLRLIYYSQIVNDFQKGDIAEGYSVSREKKESFPLTVTSAQKNPTAFYLCASSMDGWGQGIGELFFGEGSRLTVL.

This chain connects TRBV7-9 to TRBJ2-7, with 11 bases fitting TRBD2. Per the germline V gene, CDR1 is SEHNR and CDR2 is FQNEAQ (reference sequence). The ends lost 1 base at V and 6 bases at J; junction bases unmatched: 5. The CDR3 has 15 amino acids. In nucleotides, the CDR3 is TGTGCCAGCAGCTTAGAGCCTAGCGGGAGGCGCGAGCAGTACTTC. It codes for CASSLEPSGRREQYF.

The rearrangement links TRBV7-2 to TRBJ2-5; 9 nucleotides agree with TRBD2. The ends lost 3 bases at V and 0 bases at J; junction bases unmatched: 2. The CDR3 sequence is 15 residues long. Germline V gives CDR1 SGHTA, CDR2 FQGNSA. The CDR3, as DNA: TGTGCCAGCAGCTTCGTAGCGGGGGACCAAGAGACCCAGTACTTC. Amino acid sequence: CASSFVAGDQETQYF.

This chain connects TRBV2 to TRBJ1-2, with 9 bases aligning to TRBD1. This CDR3 has 13 amino acids. J was trimmed by 8 bases and V by 1 base; bases with no gene match: 2. Germline CDR1 and CDR2: SNHLY and FYNNEI. DNA of the CDR3: TGTGCCAGCAGTGAAGGGACAGGGGTCGGCTACACCTTC. The encoded protein is CASSEGTGVGYTF. The full variable domain, completed using reference TRBV2 and TRBJ1-2, is EPEVTQTPSHQVTQMGQEVILRCVPISNHLYFYWYRQILGQKVEFLVSFYNNEISEKSEIFDDQFSVERPDGSNFTLKIRSTKLEDSAMYFCASSEGTGVGYTFGSGTRLTVV.

This sequence joins TRBV11-2 and TRBJ1-4, with D possibly TRBD1 on 5 matching bases. There are 13 residues in the CDR3. Germline CDR1 and CDR2: SGHAT and FQNNGV. V dropped 3 bases and J dropped 11 bases, with 13 bases sitting between them. CDR3: CASSFPPGRKLFF. For the CDR3, the DNA is TGTGCCAGCAGCTTCCCGCCAGGGCGGAAACTGTTTTTT.

In this sample, this clone turned up many times. The chain has TRBV7-3 and TRBJ2-2, with 9 positions matching TRBD2. Germline-derived CDR1 and CDR2 are SGHTA and FQGTGA. The CDR3 extends over 15 amino acids. Trimming took 2 bases from V and 4 from J; bases not matched to a gene: 2. In DNA, the CDR3 is TGTGCCAGCAGCTTATTTAGCGGGGGCACCGGGGAGCTGTTTTTT. Translation: CASSLFSGGTGELFF. Drawing the rest from reference TRBV7-3 and TRBJ2-2, the complete variable domain is GAGVSQTPSNKVTEKGKYVELRCDPISGHTALYWYRQSLGQGPEFLIYFQGTGAADDSGLPNDRFFAVRPEGSVSTLKIQRTERGDSAVYLCASSLFSGGTGELFFGEGSRLTVL.